One and the same sample provided the 16 T cell receptor beta chains below, sequenced in a study of OX40 agonist ivuxolimab in advanced cancers. Sequencing was performed with immunoSEQ multiplex PCR; in TCRdb, only in-frame clones are kept and a portion is missing. The top ten clones hold 13% to 15% of a sample with 49,000 or so clones, around 88% of them seen once. Sample: CD4+ or CD8+ T cells sorted from blood, taken in a trial of the OX40 agonist ivuxolimab. These receptors were taken from an adult with an advanced solid tumor such as melanoma, head and neck, liver or kidney cancer.

This clone showed up just a few times. The chain links TRBV14 to TRBJ2-4; D gene ambiguous. The V and J ends lost 7 bases and 3 bases respectively, with 25 bases between them. Germline V gene data show CDR1 as SGHDN and CDR2 as FVKESK. The CDR3 consists of 18 residues. CDR3 in amino acids: CASNPPRLSAEIKNIQYF. CDR3 bases: TGTGCCAGCAACCCCCCCCGCCTGAGCGCGGAGATCAAAAACATTCAGTACTTC.

This rearrangement joins TRBV5-4 to TRBJ2-1; no clear D. Germline lookup yields CDR1 SGHNT and CDR2 YYREEE (reference sequence). The CDR3 consists of 14 residues. The ends were cut back, 1 base at V and 15 bases at J, with 20 bases in the middle. The CDR3 spells CASSLLIRDTSWFF. The CDR3 nucleotides read TGTGCCAGCAGCTTGCTGATTAGAGACACCTCGTGGTTCTTC.

The chain uses TRBV4-2 and TRBJ1-1; tentatively, D is TRBD1 (6 bases). The CDR3 spans 14 residues. Germline CDR1 is LGHNA and CDR2 is YNFKEQ. Trimming shortened V by 0 bases and J by 7 bases, and 12 bases separated the two germline ends. CDR3 residues: CASSQDGGKYEAFF. In DNA, the CDR3 is TGTGCCAGCAGCCAAGATGGGGGCAAATATGAAGCTTTCTTT.

V gene TRBV5-1 combines with J gene TRBJ2-5, with TRBD1 as a possible D gene (5 bases). The V end lost 1 base, the J end lost 1 base, and 14 bases lay between the germline ends. This CDR3 has 16 amino acids. The germline V gene has CDR1 SGHRS and CDR2 YFSETQ. The CDR3 nucleotides are TGCGCCAGCAGCTTGCTCGGACAAACGATCCAAGAGACCCAGTACTTC. Translated, it gives CASSLLGQTIQETQYF.

V usage is TRBV7-6 and J usage is TRBJ1-3, with 7 bases aligning to TRBD1. The J segment lost 0 bases and the V segment lost 5 bases, leaving 10 bases of the junction unmatched. The CDR3 consists of 17 residues. Germline V gene data show CDR1 as SGHVS and CDR2 as FNYEAQ. DNA of the CDR3: TGTGCCAGCAGCCCAACAGGGGTGGATAGCTCTGGAAACACCATATATTTT. It translates to CASSPTGVDSSGNTIYF.

The chain recombines TRBV7-6 with TRBJ1-1; unclear D gene. Germline CDR1 SGHVS, CDR2 FNYEAQ. Deletions cut 6 bases from V and 3 bases from J, with 17 bases between. The CDR3 loop spans 15 amino acids. CDR3 residues: CASSPGPSRDTEAFF. CDR3 DNA sequence: TGTGCCAGCAGTCCGGGCCCTTCCCGGGACACTGAAGCTTTCTTT.

V gene TRBV4-1 combines with J gene TRBJ2-7; TRBD2 is a possible D gene (6 bases). The V end lost 3 bases, the J end lost 4 bases, and 16 bases lay between the germline ends. The CDR3 contains 15 residues. The germline CDR1 and CDR2 sequences are MGHRA and YSYEKL. CDR3 bases: TGCGCCAGCAGCCAGGAGGACACGCGGGGTTACGAGCAGTACTTC. Amino acids: CASSQEDTRGYEQYF.

CDR3 nucleotide sequence: TGTGCCAGCAGGACCCCCGGCAATGAGCAGTTCTTC. Its protein is CASRTPGNEQFF. The J gene is TRBJ2-1, the V gene TRBV6-5; D is undetermined. CDR3 size: 12 residues. Germline CDR1 reads MNHEY; CDR2 reads SVGAGI. Trimming shortened V by 6 bases and J by 6 bases, and 9 bases separated the two germline ends.

This clone is a singleton in its sample. The chain is built from TRBV6-1 and TRBJ2-6; D not certain. The V gene lost 11 bases and the J gene lost 10 bases, with 18 bases spanning the gap. The CDR3 runs 13 residues. Germline V gives CDR1 MNHNS, CDR2 SASEGT. The CDR3, as DNA: TGTGCCCACGGCAATTCCCACAATAACGTCCTGACTTTC. This encodes CAHGNSHNNVLTF.

This clone was recorded only once. The J gene is TRBJ2-1, the V gene TRBV5-1; D tentatively reads TRBD1 or TRBD2 (5 bases each). The CDR3 consists of 14 residues. V was pared by 6 bases and J by 12 bases, with 22 bases between. Per the germline V gene, CDR1 is SGHRS and CDR2 is YFSETQ. CDR3 in amino acids: CASTERTGPRRQFF. CDR3 DNA: TGCGCCAGCACAGAACGTACGGGACCCCGGAGGCAGTTCTTC. The whole variable domain, filled in from reference TRBV5-1 and TRBJ2-1, reads KAGVTQTPRYLIKTRGQQVTLSCSPISGHRSVSWYQQTPGQGLQFLFEYFSETQRNKGNFPGRFSGRQFSNSRSEMNVSTLELGDSALYLCASTERTGPRRQFFGPGTRLTVL.

CDR3 in amino acids: CASSSLAGGPSYEQYF. As DNA, the CDR3 is TGTGCCAGCAGCTCCTTAGCGGGAGGCCCCTCTTACGAGCAGTACTTC. V gene TRBV5-4 combines with J gene TRBJ2-7; TRBD2 matches at 10 bases. The CDR3 is 16 amino acids. Germline-derived CDR1 and CDR2 are SGHNT and YYREEE (reference sequence). Losses at the gene ends were 3 bases for V and 4 bases for J; bases not matched to a gene: 10.

This clone appeared a single time. The J gene is TRBJ2-2, the V gene TRBV29-1; 7 bases are a match to TRBD1. V was clipped by 6 bases and J by 4 bases; unmatched bases: 8. The CDR3 has 14 amino acids. The germline CDR1 and CDR2 sequences are SQVTM and ANQGSEA. CDR3 nucleotides: TGCAGCGTCCGGACAGGCGAAACCACCGGGGAGCTGTTTTTT. This sequence encodes CSVRTGETTGELFF.

The chain uses TRBV14 and TRBJ2-1; D remains unclear. V was cut by 5 bases and J by 4 bases, with 12 bases left in between. The CDR3 has 14 amino acids. Germline loops: CDR1 SGHDN, CDR2 FVKESK. CDR3 DNA: TGTGCCAGCAGCAAAGGGCATTCTTACAATGAGCAGTTCTTC. This gives the protein CASSKGHSYNEQFF.

CDR3 bases: TGTGCCAGCAGCGTAGACAGGGGGCGGGTGGGAGTGTCGAATGAGCAGTTCTTC. Translating gives CASSVDRGRVGVSNEQFF. The V call is TRBV9, the J call TRBJ2-1; 9 nucleotides match TRBD1. Germline-derived CDR1 and CDR2 are SGDLS and YYNGEE. CDR3 size: 18 residues. Losses at the gene ends were 0 bases for V and 7 bases for J; bases not matched to a gene: 14.

J is TRBJ2-1 and V is TRBV28, with TRBD2 matching 9 bases. From germline, CDR1 is MDHEN and CDR2 SYDVKM. The CDR3 sequence is 14 residues long. The trim removed 6 bases at V and 3 bases at J, leaving 3 bases unmatched. In DNA, the CDR3 is TGTGCCAGCAGCTTACTAGCGGGCTACAATGAGCAGTTCTTC. Encoded protein: CASSLLAGYNEQFF. The entire variable domain, with the rest obtained from reference TRBV28 and TRBJ2-1, is as follows: DVKVTQSSRYLVKRTGEKVFLECVQDMDHENMFWYRQDPGLGLRLIYFSYDVKMKEKGDIPEGYSVSREKKERFSLILESASTNQTSMYLCASSLLAGYNEQFFGPGTRLTVL.

The chain combines TRBV6-5 with TRBJ2-5, with TRBD1 matching over 8 bases. This CDR3 is built from 14 residues. Germline trimming cut 5 bases from V and 5 bases from J; bases unmatched to any gene: 7. Per germline, CDR1 MNHEY and CDR2 SVGAGI. The CDR3 is CASSNPGGWETQYF. The CDR3 DNA is TGTGCCAGCAGTAACCCAGGGGGCTGGGAGACCCAGTACTTC.